Listed below are T cell receptor beta chains from one sample, sequenced in a study of regulatory T cells in long-lasting Graves disease. A single record per CDR3 protein comes from TCRdb applying MiXCR to the multiplex PCR reads. The repertoire consists of more than 300,000 distinct CDR3 sequences, with 15% to 20% occurring once and the leading ten covering just over 20%. This same sample was also taken into another study, of T cells in Graves' hyperthyroidism and ophthalmopathy.

The sequences come from peripheral blood mononuclear cells (PBMCs), collected at new diagnosis, from a patient treated with antithyroid drugs. All receptors come from a woman under 30 with Graves disease. CDR3s include the opening cysteine and the closing phenylalanine or tryptophan. A D gene is named only where the DNA matches it firmly. A clone size is listed for some rows: how often the clone was seen (once, few, many), or a class if it is expanded.

abundance	v_gene	d_gene	j_gene	len	CDR3nt	CDR3aa
-	TRBV19	-	TRBJ1-5	15	TGTGCCAGTAGTATAGTGGCTACAGGGAGACAGCCCCAGCATTTT	CASSIVATGRQPQHF
-	TRBV6-1	-	TRBJ2-6	15	TGTGCCAGCAGGCCAGGGGTTTCTGGGGCCAACGTCCTGACTTTC	CASRPGVSGANVLTF
-	TRBV7-3	-	TRBJ2-1	12	TGTGCCAGCAGCGTCGGGAGAAATGAGCAGTTCTTC	CASSVGRNEQFF
-	TRBV4-1	-	TRBJ1-2	15	TGCGCCAGCAGCCGGAGCCCGGGGGAAGCCTATGGCTACACCTTC	CASSRSPGEAYGYTF
many	TRBV28	-	TRBJ1-1	12	TGTGCCAGCAGTTTACTGGAAGGGGAAGCTTTCTTT	CASSLLEGEAFF
many	TRBV6-2/TRBV6-3	-	TRBJ2-7	13	TGTGCCAGCAGATCCCAGGGCTCCGGGGAGCAGTACTTC	CASRSQGSGEQYF
many	TRBV6-2/TRBV6-3	-	TRBJ2-7	13	TGTGCCAGCACCCACGGAGGTCCTTACGAGCAGTACTTC	CASTHGGPYEQYF
-	TRBV20-1	TRBD2	TRBJ2-5	17	TGCAGTGCTAGAGGCCTAGCGGGGGAGAAGACAAAAGAGACCCAGTACTTC	CSARGLAGEKTKETQYF
many	TRBV7-2	TRBD2	TRBJ2-5	16	TGTGCCAGCAGCCCCCGAGGGAAGCGGGGGGGGGGGACCCAGTACTTC	CASSPRGKRGGGTQYF
-	TRBV19	TRBD1	TRBJ2-3	15	TGTGCCAGTAGCTACAGGGGGGCGGGCACAGATACGCAGTATTTT	CASSYRGAGTDTQYF
many	TRBV5-1	-	TRBJ2-7	14	TGCGCCAGCAGCTTGGACACTCTGAGGCACGAGCAGTACTTC	CASSLDTLRHEQYF
many	TRBV18	-	TRBJ2-4	11	TGTGCCAGCCCAGGGCGCGGCATTCAGTACTTC	CASPGRGIQYF
many	TRBV3-1	-	TRBJ2-7	16	TGTGCCAGCAGCCAAGATCCGGCCGCGGGTACCTACGAGCAGTACTTC	CASSQDPAAGTYEQYF
many	TRBV11-2	TRBD2	TRBJ2-7	14	TGTGCCAGCAGCACGGGACTAAAAGCCTACGAGCAGTACTTC	CASSTGLKAYEQYF
many	TRBV13	-	TRBJ2-7	15	TGTGCCAGCAGCGTAGGGCTTTCGAGCTCCTACGAGCAGTACTTC	CASSVGLSSSYEQYF
few	TRBV10-3	-	TRBJ2-3	13	TGTGCCACTTCAGTGGACCACACAGATACGCAGTATTTT	CATSVDHTDTQYF
many	TRBV11-2	-	TRBJ1-2	14	TGTGCCAGCAGCCCCATGAGGGCTAACTATGGCTACACCTTC	CASSPMRANYGYTF
-	TRBV20-1	TRBD1	TRBJ2-7	13	TGCAGTGCGAGGAGGACAGGGATGAACGAGCAGTACTTC	CSARRTGMNEQYF
many	TRBV28	-	TRBJ2-2	12	TGTGCCAGCAGTAGTAACAGACGGGAGCTGTTTTTT	CASSSNRRELFF
many	TRBV2	-	TRBJ1-5	14	TGTGCCAGCAGTGAAAGGTACGGGTATCAGCCCCAGCATTTT	CASSERYGYQPQHF
-	TRBV4-1	TRBD1	TRBJ1-4	14	TGCGCCAGCAGCCAAGAAGGGGACAGTCGAACCCTGTTTTTT	CASSQEGDSRTLFF
many	TRBV6-2/TRBV6-3	-	TRBJ2-7	16	TGTGCCAGCAGTTACCGGTCGGGGACCATCGCCTACGAGCAGTACTTC	CASSYRSGTIAYEQYF